Listed below are T cell receptor beta chains from one sample, sequenced in a study of shared clonotypes between healthy human individuals. Only in-frame clones appear in the TCRdb table, and some are missing; sequencing was by immunoSEQ multiplex PCR. Of just over 2,000,000 clones detected, around 95% appear once; the ten largest clones hold about 0.13%. The sequencing input was naive CD4+ T cells sorted from blood. These receptors were collected from a man aged 18 to 35 in good health. CDR3s include the opening cysteine and the closing phenylalanine or tryptophan. Fields, in order: D gene, J gene, clone size, V gene, CDR3 DNA, CDR3 protein. D genes are given only for firm matches. Some rows have no size entry. The others give once, few or many, or a class for an expanded clone.

D: NA
J: TRBJ1-3
size: NA
V: TRBV13
DNA: TGTGCCAGCAGCTTAGTTGGCAGGGACTACTCTGGAAACACCATATATTTT
CDR3: CASSLVGRDYSGNTIYF

D: NA
J: TRBJ1-2
size: NA
V: TRBV4-3
DNA: TGCGCCAGCAGCCAAGAATATAAGTGGAACACGATTGCGGGGGGCTACACCTTC
CDR3: CASSQEYKWNTIAGGYTF

D: TRBD1
J: TRBJ1-2
size: NA
V: TRBV18
DNA: TGTGCCAGCTCACCGCTGGCAGGGGGCAGTGATGGCTACACCTTC
CDR3: CASSPLAGGSDGYTF

D: NA
J: TRBJ1-2
size: NA
V: TRBV7-8
DNA: TGTGCCAGCAGCATCGAGGAATCCGGTGGCTACACCTTC
CDR3: CASSIEESGGYTF

D: NA
J: TRBJ1-1
size: NA
V: TRBV10-3
DNA: TGTGCCATCAGTGAGGACAGGCGGGTGGAAGCTTTCTTT
CDR3: CAISEDRRVEAFF

D: NA
J: TRBJ1-3
size: NA
V: TRBV5-1
DNA: TGCGCCAGCAGCTTGGACGGGGTCACCATATATTTT
CDR3: CASSLDGVTIYF

D: TRBD2
J: TRBJ2-1
size: NA
V: TRBV9
DNA: TGTGCCAGCAGTCATACTAGCGGGATTAGGAATGAGCAGTTCTTC
CDR3: CASSHTSGIRNEQFF

D: NA
J: TRBJ2-5
size: once
V: TRBV29-1
DNA: TGCAGCGTTGAGGCCAGGGGGGTGGGAGAGACCCAGTACTTC
CDR3: CSVEARGVGETQYF

D: NA
J: TRBJ2-7
size: NA
V: TRBV28
DNA: TGTGCCAGCAGTTTAGTAGGTCAGGGTAAGGACGAGCAGTACTTC
CDR3: CASSLVGQGKDEQYF

D: NA
J: TRBJ1-4
size: NA
V: TRBV7-2
DNA: TGTGCCAGCAGCTTAGATGGTTTGGGGTATGAAAAACTGTTTTTT
CDR3: CASSLDGLGYEKLFF

D: TRBD2
J: TRBJ2-7
size: NA
V: TRBV27
DNA: TGTGCCAGCAGTCCGATCCTAACCGGGACTAGCGGGTTCGCCGGTTACGAGCAGTACTTC
CDR3: CASSPILTGTSGFAGYEQYF

D: TRBD2
J: TRBJ2-7
size: NA
V: TRBV4-3
DNA: TGCGCCAGCAGCCAAGATCTGGTAACTAGCGGGAGGGCTGCTCCGGACGAGCAGTACTTC
CDR3: CASSQDLVTSGRAAPDEQYF

D: NA
J: TRBJ1-2
size: NA
V: TRBV5-1
DNA: TGCGCCAGCAGCTTATCATTCCGGAGGAAAGGGGTCGCAGGAAGATTCTATGGCTACACCTTC
CDR3: CASSLSFRRKGVAGRFYGYTF

D: NA
J: TRBJ1-6
size: NA
V: TRBV2
DNA: TGTGCCAGCAGTGAATGGGGGGCTAGCTCACCCCTCCACTTT
CDR3: CASSEWGASSPLHF

D: TRBD1
J: TRBJ2-7
size: NA
V: TRBV14
DNA: TGTGCCAGCAGCCCTCGGGACAGCCCTGTTTACGAGCAGTACTTC
CDR3: CASSPRDSPVYEQYF

D: NA
J: TRBJ2-2
size: NA
V: TRBV11-3
DNA: TGTGCCAGCAGCTTAGATTCCGCACTAGGGGGCGGGGAGCTGTTTTTT
CDR3: CASSLDSALGGGELFF

D: NA
J: TRBJ1-2
size: NA
V: TRBV20-1
DNA: TGCAGTGCTAGAGATATACAGGGCTACACCTTC
CDR3: CSARDIQGYTF

D: NA
J: TRBJ1-3
size: NA
V: TRBV28
DNA: TGTGCCAGCAGTTTTATGGGGGGCGGAAACACCATATATTTT
CDR3: CASSFMGGGNTIYF

D: TRBD1
J: TRBJ1-6
size: once
V: TRBV30
DNA: TGTGCCTGGACCCTCCGGGACAGGTTTAATTCACCCCTCCACTTT
CDR3: CAWTLRDRFNSPLHF

D: NA
J: TRBJ1-1
size: NA
V: TRBV28
DNA: TGTGCCAGCAGCCGGGGCTGGGGTGAAGCTTTCTTT
CDR3: CASSRGWGEAFF

D: TRBD2
J: TRBJ2-3
size: NA
V: TRBV14
DNA: TGTGCCAGCAGCCAAGATTTCGCGGGAGACACAGATACGCAGTATTTT
CDR3: CASSQDFAGDTDTQYF

D: NA
J: TRBJ1-5
size: NA
V: TRBV5-8
DNA: TGTGCCAGCAGCTTCTGGTCGGGCAATCAGCCCCAGCATTTT
CDR3: CASSFWSGNQPQHF

D: TRBD1
J: TRBJ2-1
size: NA
V: TRBV5-1
DNA: TGCGCCAGCAGCCCCCGGGACAGGGACGGTGAGCAGTTCTTC
CDR3: CASSPRDRDGEQFF

D: NA
J: TRBJ2-7
size: NA
V: TRBV7-8
DNA: TGTGCCAGCAGCGACAATCCCGCCTACGAGCAGTACTTC
CDR3: CASSDNPAYEQYF

D: TRBD1
J: TRBJ2-2
size: NA
V: TRBV6-5
DNA: TGTGCCAGCAGTTCTGGGGACAGGCCCGGGGAGCTGTTTTTT
CDR3: CASSSGDRPGELFF

D: NA
J: TRBJ1-5
size: NA
V: TRBV6-1
DNA: TGTGCCAGCAGTGAACGGGGTAATCAGCCCCAGCATTTT
CDR3: CASSERGNQPQHF

D: TRBD2
J: TRBJ2-5
size: NA
V: TRBV9
DNA: TGTGCCAGCAGCCAGGGACTAGCGGAGATTCAAGAGACCCAGTACTTC
CDR3: CASSQGLAEIQETQYF

D: TRBD1
J: TRBJ1-5
size: NA
V: TRBV5-5
DNA: TGTGCCAGCAGCTGGGGACAGGGGCCTTATAGCAATCAGCCCCAGCATTTT
CDR3: CASSWGQGPYSNQPQHF

D: NA
J: TRBJ2-1
size: NA
V: TRBV4-3
DNA: TGCGCCAGCAGCCAACAGTTTGAGGGATGGGATGAGCAGTTCTTC
CDR3: CASSQQFEGWDEQFF

D: TRBD2
J: TRBJ2-5
size: NA
V: TRBV19
DNA: TGTGCCAGTAGTACCGTGGGACTAGCGGGAGAAGAGACCCAGTACTTC
CDR3: CASSTVGLAGEETQYF

D: TRBD2
J: TRBJ2-5
size: NA
V: TRBV28
DNA: TGTGCCAGCAAACTAGCGGGGGATAAAGAGACCCAGTACTTC
CDR3: CASKLAGDKETQYF

D: TRBD1
J: TRBJ2-3
size: NA
V: TRBV7-9
DNA: TGTGCCAGCAGCCCAACAGGGGTCTCCCTCACAGATACGCAGTATTTT
CDR3: CASSPTGVSLTDTQYF

D: NA
J: TRBJ1-6
size: NA
V: TRBV5-1
DNA: TGCGCCAGCAGCTTAGCCGCCGGTTATAATTCACCCCTCCACTTT
CDR3: CASSLAAGYNSPLHF

D: NA
J: TRBJ2-5
size: NA
V: TRBV29-1
DNA: TGCAGCGTTGAAGGGGGGCTAGGTGGGGAGACCCAGTACTTC
CDR3: CSVEGGLGGETQYF

D: NA
J: TRBJ2-7
size: NA
V: TRBV21-1
DNA: TGTGCCAGCAGCGCCCCCGGGACAGGGAGTCCCTACGAGCAGTACTTC
CDR3: CASSAPGTGSPYEQYF

D: NA
J: TRBJ1-6
size: NA
V: TRBV6-4
DNA: TGTGCCAGCAGCCCCACGACGGATTCACCCCTCCACTTT
CDR3: CASSPTTDSPLHF

D: NA
J: TRBJ1-4
size: NA
V: TRBV28
DNA: TGTGCCAGCAGAGATAGTACGGGGGGGAGTGAAAAACTGTTTTTT
CDR3: CASRDSTGGSEKLFF

D: NA
J: TRBJ2-1
size: NA
V: TRBV6-5
DNA: TGTGCCAGCAGGGCGTACAATGAGCAGTTCTTC
CDR3: CASRAYNEQFF

D: NA
J: TRBJ2-2
size: NA
V: TRBV7-8
DNA: TGTGCCAGCAGCCGGACAGGCGGGACCCTCCTAGGCACCGGGGAGCTGTTTTTT
CDR3: CASSRTGGTLLGTGELFF

D: NA
J: TRBJ1-5
size: NA
V: TRBV6-6
DNA: TGTGCCAGCAGTTACCTGGACAGAAGACTGAATCAGCCCCAGCATTTT
CDR3: CASSYLDRRLNQPQHF

D: TRBD1
J: TRBJ1-2
size: NA
V: TRBV7-2
DNA: TGTGCCAGCAGCTCCGACAGGGTCGTACGTGGCTACACCTTC
CDR3: CASSSDRVVRGYTF

D: TRBD2
J: TRBJ2-1
size: once
V: TRBV6-1
DNA: TGTGCCAGCAGTCCCGGGACTAGCGGGAATAATGAGCAGTTCTTC
CDR3: CASSPGTSGNNEQFF

D: TRBD2
J: TRBJ2-7
size: NA
V: TRBV7-2
DNA: TGTGCCAGCAGCCGGACTAGCGGGACTAACGAGCAGTACTTC
CDR3: CASSRTSGTNEQYF

D: NA
J: TRBJ2-7
size: NA
V: TRBV7-2
DNA: TGTGCCAGCAGCTTGCTTGGGACCCCACCACCCCACGAGCAGTACTTC
CDR3: CASSLLGTPPPHEQYF

D: NA
J: TRBJ1-6
size: NA
V: TRBV10-3
DNA: TGTGCCATCAGTGAGTCGACGGCCTATAATTCACCCCTCCACTTT
CDR3: CAISESTAYNSPLHF

D: TRBD1
J: TRBJ1-2
size: NA
V: TRBV5-4
DNA: TGTGCCAGCAGCCCTGGGACAGCGTATGGCTACACCTTC
CDR3: CASSPGTAYGYTF

D: TRBD2
J: TRBJ2-3
size: once
V: TRBV4-3
DNA: TGCGCCAGCAGCCAAGAAATAACTAGCGGGACTGCAGATACGCAGTATTTT
CDR3: CASSQEITSGTADTQYF

D: NA
J: TRBJ1-2
size: NA
V: TRBV14
DNA: TGTGCCAGCAGCCTTCTCGGAACAAACTATGGCTACACCTTC
CDR3: CASSLLGTNYGYTF

D: NA
J: TRBJ1-2
size: once
V: TRBV29-1
DNA: TGCAGCGTTTTACAGAGTTGGGCGGCTGGCTACACCTTC
CDR3: CSVLQSWAAGYTF

D: NA
J: TRBJ2-7
size: NA
V: TRBV27
DNA: TGTGCCAGCGCGGACTCCTACGAGCAGTACTTC
CDR3: CASADSYEQYF

D: NA
J: TRBJ1-6
size: NA
V: TRBV19
DNA: TGTGCACAAAATCCCACAGCAAACCCAGGTTCACCCCTCCACTTT
CDR3: CAQNPTANPGSPLHF

D: NA
J: TRBJ2-5
size: NA
V: TRBV5-1
DNA: TGCGCCAGCAGCTTGGTTTCGGGGGTGGTCCAAGAGACCCAGTACTTC
CDR3: CASSLVSGVVQETQYF

D: NA
J: TRBJ2-7
size: NA
V: TRBV11-2
DNA: TGTGCCAGCAGCTTAGCATCCCCCACGGGGTTAGGCTACGAGCAGTACTTC
CDR3: CASSLASPTGLGYEQYF

D: TRBD2
J: TRBJ2-5
size: NA
V: TRBV11-2
DNA: TGTGCCAGCAGCCCCGGACTAGTCCCTGAGACCCAGTACTTC
CDR3: CASSPGLVPETQYF

D: NA
J: TRBJ1-3
size: NA
V: TRBV7-9
DNA: TGTGCCAGCAGCTTAGCGATCTCTGGAAACACCATATATTTT
CDR3: CASSLAISGNTIYF

D: NA
J: TRBJ1-2
size: NA
V: TRBV30
DNA: TGTGCCAGACAAGGGGAGAACTATGGCTACACCTTC
CDR3: CARQGENYGYTF

D: NA
J: TRBJ1-4
size: NA
V: TRBV11-1
DNA: TGTGCCAGCAGCCGTCCAGGGGCAGATGAAAAACTGTTTTTT
CDR3: CASSRPGADEKLFF